The 16 T cell receptor beta chains below all came from one sample that was sequenced in a study of shared clonotypes between healthy human individuals (dated by TCRdb to 2020 to 2022). Receptors were amplified or captured by the immunoSEQ multiplex PCR assay. TCRdb carries this immuneACCESS record with in-frame sequences only. Its versions omit some clonotypes, under half of them owing to an unresolved V gene in the studies checked, with the rest unexplained. Present in this sample are roughly 1,100,000 clones, around 75% of which were seen just once. The top ten hold about 1.5% of the sample. Sequencing input: memory CD4+ T cells sorted from blood. The cell subset or site label of this sample denotes: CD45RA-negative fraction. The source of these receptors is a man between 18 and 29 years old in good health.

This chain uses TRBV9 with TRBJ1-1, with D possibly being TRBD1 (5 bases). From germline, CDR1 is SGDLS and CDR2 YYNGEE. CDR3 size: 13 residues. V was pared by 5 bases and J by 0 bases, with 8 bases between. The CDR3 spells CASSRQMNTEAFF. The CDR3 nucleotides are TGTGCCAGCAGTCGACAGATGAACACTGAAGCTTTCTTT.

This sequence joins TRBV11-2 and TRBJ1-4; 7 nucleotides align to TRBD1. The V gene end was trimmed by 0 bases and the J gene end by 12 bases; junction bases not matched to a gene: 10. Germline CDR1 and CDR2: SGHAT and FQNNGV. The CDR3 totals 15 residues. Written as DNA, the CDR3 is TGTGCCAGCAGCTTAGAGTATCCGACAGGGACCGAACTGTTTTTT. This encodes CASSLEYPTGTELFF.

The chain combines TRBV6-1 with TRBJ2-1; TRBD2 might be the D (7 bases). V was trimmed by 4 bases and J by 4 bases, leaving 14 bases between them. CDR3 length equals 15 residues. CDR1 is MNHNS, CDR2 SASEGT, per germline. The CDR3 DNA sequence: TGTGCCAGCAGTGTTTCGGCGGGGGCTTACAATGAGCAGTTCTTC. Translated: CASSVSAGAYNEQFF.

This chain joins TRBV19 and TRBJ1-3; 7 bases line up with TRBD1. Germline CDR1 reads LNHDA; CDR2 reads SQIVND (reference sequence). The ends lost 7 bases at V and 0 bases at J; junction bases unmatched: 9. The CDR3 totals 16 residues. CDR3 sequence: CASTPGGRVSGNTIYF. CDR3 nucleotides: TGTGCCAGTACCCCAGGGGGACGCGTCTCTGGAAACACCATATATTTT.

V is TRBV15 and J is TRBJ1-6, with D perhaps matching TRBD1 (5 bases). The CDR3 covers 14 residues. CDR1 and CDR2 from the germline V gene are LNHNV and YYDKDF (reference sequence). The V and J ends lost 2 bases and 10 bases respectively, with 12 bases between them. The CDR3 region is CATSRQGVGSPLHF. The CDR3 DNA sequence: TGTGCCACCAGCAGACAGGGCGTAGGATCACCCCTCCACTTT.

This chain joins TRBV28 and TRBJ2-4; 7 positions agree with TRBD2. V dropped 7 bases and J dropped 4; count of bases not matched to a gene: 4. The germline V gene has CDR1 MDHEN and CDR2 SYDVKM. The CDR3 totals 13 residues. The CDR3 loop is CASTLGGKNIQYF. CDR3 nucleotides: TGTGCCAGCACCCTGGGAGGGAAAAACATTCAGTACTTC.

The rearrangement joins TRBV10-2 to TRBJ2-7, with D tentatively TRBD1 (5 bases). Germline V gene lookup returns CDR1 WSHSY and CDR2 SAAADI. This CDR3 comprises 13 residues. V was clipped by 6 bases and J by 3 bases, with 12 bases between them. The CDR3 is CASRGPVGYEQYF. The CDR3 region has the DNA TGCGCCAGCAGGGGGCCCGTCGGCTACGAGCAGTACTTC.

The chain carries TRBV6-1 and TRBJ1-1; unclear D gene. Looked up from germline, CDR1 is MNHNS and CDR2 is SASEGT. This CDR3 comprises 13 residues. Trimming took off 1 base at V and 4 bases at J, with 7 bases between the two ends. The CDR3 region is CASSEGGFTEAFF. CDR3 DNA sequence: TGTGCCAGCAGTGAAGGCGGCTTCACTGAAGCTTTCTTT.

This clone was seen only a few times. This chain uses TRBV7-2 with TRBJ1-2; D gene uncertain. V was cut by 4 bases and J by 3 bases, with 15 bases left in between. Germline values: CDR1 SGHTA, CDR2 FQGNSA. This CDR3 comprises 15 residues. CDR3 in DNA: TGTGCCAGCAGCTCCTGGACGTCTGGGGACTATGGCTACACCTTC. Amino acid sequence: CASSSWTSGDYGYTF.

This clone was picked up one time. The sample has other DNA sequences that encode this CDR3 too. The CDR3 reads CASSPPGTIYEQYF. The DNA for the CDR3 is TGTGCCAGCTCACCACCGGGGACTATCTACGAGCAGTACTTC. The chain combines TRBV18 with TRBJ2-7, with 7 nucleotides matching TRBD2. The CDR3 is 14 residues long. Germline V gene lookup returns CDR1 KGHSH and CDR2 LQKENI. The V and J ends lost 0 bases and 3 bases, in that order; junction bases with no gene match: 2.

The chain is built from TRBV7-9 and TRBJ2-3, with D perhaps TRBD2 (7 bases). Trimming removed 1 base at V and 4 bases at J, with 21 bases between. Germline V gene lookup returns CDR1 SEHNR and CDR2 FQNEAQ (reference sequence). The CDR3 is 18 amino acids. The CDR3 sequence is CASSLESGMGGPADTQYF. The CDR3 coding sequence is TGTGCCAGCAGCTTAGAGTCCGGGATGGGGGGGCCTGCAGATACGCAGTATTTT.

This clone was seen more than once but under ten times. A junction end diverges from the germline sequence, so it may reflect a read error. The same CDR3 arises from other DNA sequences in this sample as well. The chain has TRBV7-7 and TRBJ1-1; D gene unclear. The CDR3 is 13 residues long. Germline CDR1 reads SSHAT; CDR2 reads FNYEAQ (reference sequence). Here the CDR3 reads CASSLRENTEAFF. The CDR3 DNA reads as TGTGCTAGCAGCTTAAGAGAGAACACTGAAGCTTTCTTT.

This sequence joins TRBV6-5 and TRBJ2-1; 8 nucleotides align to TRBD2. Germline lookup yields CDR1 MNHEY and CDR2 SVGAGI. V gave up 7 bases and J gave up 2 bases; unmatched junction bases: 7. The CDR3 totals 15 residues. CDR3 sequence: CASTRPGLAYNEQFF. Here the CDR3 DNA reads TGTGCCAGCACCCGGCCGGGACTAGCCTACAATGAGCAGTTCTTC.

This chain connects TRBV6-6 to TRBJ1-5; 9 nucleotides match TRBD1. Germline loops: CDR1 MNHNY, CDR2 SVGAGI (reference sequence). Trimming cost V 0 bases and J 5 bases; bases outside gene matches: 5. The CDR3 has 16 residues. The CDR3 here is CASSYSSQGAHQPQHF. The CDR3, as DNA: TGTGCCAGCAGTTACTCCTCACAGGGGGCTCATCAGCCCCAGCATTTT.

This chain joins TRBV9 and TRBJ2-7; D unclear. The V gene's germline CDR1 is SGDLS and CDR2 YYNGEE. Between the trimmed V and J ends, which lost 4 bases and 1 base, there was a span of 15 bases. The CDR3 has 15 amino acids. The DNA for the CDR3 is TGTGCCAGCAGCCCCCGACTTGATAGGTCCTACGAGCAGTACTTC. Residues: CASSPRLDRSYEQYF.

V gene TRBV5-1 combines with J gene TRBJ1-4, with 8 nucleotides matching TRBD1. The CDR3 has 16 residues. V trimming: 5 bases; J trimming: 8 bases; junction bases outside the gene matches: 14. Germline V gene sequence: CDR1 SGHRS, CDR2 YFSETQ. CDR3 in amino acids: CASSFRPGQEGEKLFF. The DNA of the CDR3 is TGCGCCAGCAGTTTTAGGCCGGGACAGGAGGGGGAAAAACTGTTTTTT. Using reference TRBV5-1 and TRBJ1-4 for the parts outside the CDR3, the full variable domain is KAGVTQTPRYLIKTRGQQVTLSCSPISGHRSVSWYQQTPGQGLQFLFEYFSETQRNKGNFPGRFSGRQFSNSRSEMNVSTLELGDSALYLCASSFRPGQEGEKLFFGSGTQLSVL.